The 27 T cell receptor beta chains in this list originate from one sample, sequenced in a study of identical twins. TCRdb ran MiXCR on the 5' RACE reads and lists one entry per CDR3 protein. The sample has hundreds of thousands of distinct CDR3 sequences; around 6% are singletons. Sequencing used naive T cells sorted from blood. The receptors come from a man between 18 and 29 years old in good health.

This clonotype was detected only a few times. The chain joins TRBV6-6 to TRBJ2-7; weak D call: TRBD2 (5 bases). CDR1 is MNHNY and CDR2 is SVGAGI in the germline V gene (reference sequence). This CDR3 spans 13 amino acids. V lost 5 bases to trimming and J lost 3 bases, with 11 bases between them. This chain's CDR3 is CASSQRRNYEQYV. The CDR3 DNA reads TGTGCCAGCAGTCAGCGGAGAAACTACGAGCAGTACGTC.

The sample holds many counts of this clonotype. This rearrangement joins TRBV6-2 or TRBV6-3 to TRBJ1-5; D is unclear. CDR1 and CDR2 from the germline V gene are MNHEY and SVGEGT. There are 14 residues in the CDR3. The germline V and J ends were trimmed by 5 bases and 7 bases, with 15 bases remaining between them. CDR3 bases: TGTGCCAGCAGTCACCGGGTGGATGTGCAGCCCCAGCATTTT. Translation gives CASSHRVDVQPQHF.

The rearrangement joins TRBV30 to TRBJ2-1, with TRBD2 matching over 9 bases. The CDR3 is made up of 21 amino acids. CDR1 and CDR2 (germline): GTSNPN, SVGIG (reference sequence). V lost 0 bases, J lost 7 bases, and 25 bases stayed unmatched. The CDR3 region is CAWSVFSVRRRSGGGQNEQFF. The CDR3 DNA follows: TGTGCCTGGAGTGTATTCTCCGTAAGACGACGTAGCGGGGGCGGACAGAATGAGCAGTTCTTC.

This clonotype has a count of ten or more. This sequence joins TRBV11-2 and TRBJ2-7, with D hard to call. Germline V gene lookup returns CDR1 SGHAT and CDR2 FQNNGV. CDR3 length: 13 residues. Trimming removed 0 bases at V and 6 bases at J, with 9 bases between. This CDR3 reads CASSLDTGSEQYV. In nucleotides, the CDR3 is TGTGCCAGCAGCTTAGATACTGGTAGCGAGCAGTACGTC.

The V gene is TRBV5-1, the J gene TRBJ2-1, with D possibly matching TRBD1 (6 bases). Germline V gene data show CDR1 as SGHRS and CDR2 as YFSETQ. CDR3 length equals 12 residues. The ends were cut back, 4 bases at V and 15 bases at J, with 17 bases in the middle. CDR3 coding DNA: TGCGCCAGCAGCCTCCAATCTCAGGGGCGGTTCTTC. This translates into CASSLQSQGRFF.

The sample holds many counts of this clonotype. The rearrangement links TRBV3-1 to TRBJ1-1, with D uncertain. Trimming removed 4 bases from V and 0 bases from J, with 12 bases in between. Germline lookup yields CDR1 LGHDT and CDR2 YNNKEL (reference sequence). The CDR3 is 15 amino acids. In DNA form, the CDR3 reads TGTGCCAGCAGCCCGCAACAGAATATGAACACTGAAGCTTTCTTT. Amino acid sequence: CASSPQQNMNTEAFF.

The table lists this clonotype with many counts. V is TRBV28 and J is TRBJ2-7, with unresolved D. CDR3 length: 13 residues. Germline-derived CDR1 and CDR2 are MDHEN and SYDVKM. The V and J ends lost 4 bases and 3 bases respectively, with 10 bases between them. CDR3 protein: CASSSPGLYEQYF. CDR3 coding DNA: TGTGCCAGCAGTTCCCCAGGCCTCTACGAGCAGTACTTC.

Comments on this clonotype: A read error may be the cause here, since a much bigger clone is one base away. The V and J genes are TRBV6-1 and TRBJ2-5; D possibly corresponds to TRBD1 (5 bases). This CDR3 is 13 amino acids long. Trimming took off 6 bases at V and 2 bases at J, with 10 bases between the two ends. The germline CDR1 and CDR2 sequences are MNHNS and SASEGT. Here the CDR3 reads CASSSRQQETQYF. CDR3 sequence (DNA): TGTGCCAGCAGCTCGAGACAGCAAGAGACCCAGTACTTC.

This clonotype was counted ten times or more. An end of the junction does not agree with germline; a read error may underlie this. J is TRBJ2-5 and V is TRBV5-1, with no clear D. The CDR3 runs 12 residues. Germline V gene lookup returns CDR1 SGHRS and CDR2 YFSETQ. CDR3 protein: CASSSGQETQYF. CDR3 bases: TGTGCCAGCAGTTCGGGCCAAGAGACCCAGTACTTC.

This clonotype was seen repeatedly, ten times or more. The chain is built from TRBV20-1 and TRBJ2-3; 7 bases match TRBD2. Per germline, CDR1 DFQATT and CDR2 SNEGSKA (reference sequence). This CDR3 comprises 15 residues. V was pared by 0 bases and J by 2 bases, with 5 bases of the junction left unmatched. The CDR3, as DNA: TGCAGTGCTAGAGAAGGCGGGAGTGCCACAGATACGCAGTATTTT. Encoded protein: CSAREGGSATDTQYF.

This clonotype was counted ten times or more. The gene calls are TRBV12-3 or TRBV12-4 and TRBJ2-3, with D possibly TRBD2 on 6 matching bases. Trimming removed 6 bases from V and 4 bases from J, with 23 bases in between. This CDR3 is 17 amino acids long. The CDR3 protein is CASRPPGTYGSPDTQYF. CDR3 nucleotides: TGTGCCAGCAGGCCACCCGGGACTTATGGAAGCCCAGATACGCAGTATTTT.

This clonotype has only a few counts. The CDR3: CSARPADETQYF. The DNA for the CDR3 is TGCAGTGCTAGACCGGCGGATGAGACCCAGTACTTC. The V and J genes are TRBV20-1 and TRBJ2-5, with D uncertain. Germline CDR1 DFQATT, CDR2 SNEGSKA (reference sequence). This CDR3 region has 12 residues. V lost 2 bases, J lost 5 bases, and 9 bases lay in between.

There are many counts of this clonotype. The CDR3 DNA follows: TGTGCCATCAGACAGTCGGGATCAAATTCACCCCTCCACTTT. Translating gives CAIRQSGSNSPLHF. The chain is built from TRBV10-3 and TRBJ1-6; no definite D call. The V end was cut by 6 bases, the J end by 7 bases, with 13 bases between. Looked up from germline, CDR1 is ENHRY and CDR2 is SYGVKD. This CDR3 is built from 14 residues.

The J gene is TRBJ1-1, the V gene TRBV7-9; D possibly corresponds to TRBD1 (6 bases). This CDR3 is 13 amino acids long. Germline CDR1 reads SEHNR; CDR2 reads FQNEAQ (reference sequence). V lost 5 bases to trimming and J lost 7 bases, with 14 bases between them. CDR3 in amino acids: CASSQGTANEAFF. Written as DNA, the CDR3 is TGTGCCAGCAGCCAGGGGACGGCGAATGAAGCTTTCTTT.

The gene calls are TRBV12-3 or TRBV12-4 and TRBJ1-3; tentatively, D is TRBD1 (5 bases). The CDR3 has 15 residues. V was clipped by 5 bases and J by 0 bases, with 11 bases between them. CDR3: CASSPQGPSGNTIYF. In DNA form, the CDR3 reads TGTGCCAGCAGTCCCCAGGGCCCCTCTGGAAACACCATATATTTT.

This clonotype was seen a few times. The chain links TRBV9 to TRBJ1-2; D perhaps matches TRBD1 (5 bases). The CDR3 loop spans 12 amino acids. The V and J ends lost 3 bases and 2 bases respectively, with 5 bases between them. Germline assignment: CDR1 SGDLS and CDR2 YYNGEE. CDR3 in DNA: TGTGCCAGCAGCGGACAGAACTATGGCTACACCTTC. It encodes CASSGQNYGYTF.

This clonotype was recorded a few times. The chain combines TRBV7-2 with TRBJ1-2; D not resolved. The ends were cut back, 8 bases at V and 4 bases at J, with 8 bases in the middle. The germline V gene has CDR1 SGHTA and CDR2 FQGNSA. The CDR3 length is 11 residues. In nucleotides, the CDR3 is TGTGCCAGCGCCGAGCTCTATGGCTACACCTTC. Translated, it gives CASAELYGYTF.

In nucleotides, the CDR3 is TGTGCCAGCAGCTTAAGGGGGGGGGCGAACACTGAAGCTTTCTTT. This sequence encodes CASSLRGGANTEAFF. The chain recombines TRBV7-2 with TRBJ1-1; TRBD1 is a possible D gene (6 bases). The CDR3 length is 15 residues. The V end lost 2 bases, the J end lost 1 base, and 11 bases lay between the germline ends. The V gene's germline CDR1 is SGHTA and CDR2 FQGNSA.

This sequence joins TRBV5-1 and TRBJ2-2; D may be TRBD1 (6 bases). V shed 0 bases and J shed 4 bases, with 19 bases lying between them. This CDR3 has 18 amino acids. Germline V gene lookup returns CDR1 SGHRS and CDR2 YFSETQ. CDR3 nucleotide sequence: TGCGCCAGCAGCTTGGGGACAGCGCACCAACAGATCACCGGGGAGCTGTTTTTT. The encoded protein is CASSLGTAHQQITGELFF.

This clonotype was counted many times. The chain links TRBV7-2 to TRBJ1-2, with D hard to call. CDR1 SGHTA and CDR2 FQGNSA come from the germline V gene. This CDR3 contains 12 residues. Deletions cut 4 bases from V and 5 bases from J, with 8 bases between. CDR3 sequence (DNA): TGTGCCAGCAGCTCCTTGGGATATGGCTACACCTTC. Translated, it gives CASSSLGYGYTF.

The sample holds many counts of this clonotype. The chain joins TRBV28 to TRBJ2-1; 7 nucleotides agree with TRBD2. V was clipped by 5 bases and J by 3 bases; unmatched bases: 10. CDR1 MDHEN and CDR2 SYDVKM come from the germline V gene. This CDR3 comprises 16 residues. The CDR3 DNA is TGTGCCAGCAGTAGTTCCGGGACTACTCACTACAATGAGCAGTTCTTC. Amino acids: CASSSSGTTHYNEQFF.

This clonotype was seen more than once but under ten times. The chain uses TRBV5-5 and TRBJ2-7; D call uncertain. This CDR3 has 13 amino acids. V lost 1 base and J 2 bases, leaving 7 bases between the germline ends. Germline values: CDR1 SGHKS, CDR2 YYEKEE (reference sequence). CDR3 nucleotide sequence: TGTGCCAGCAGCTTGCACCCGACCTACGAGCAGTACTTC. Translated: CASSLHPTYEQYF. Together with reference TRBV5-5 and TRBJ2-7, the CDR3 gives the full variable domain: DAGVTQSPTHLIKTRGQQVTLRCSPISGHKSVSWYQQVLGQGPQFIFQYYEKEERGRGNFPDRFSARQFPNYSSELNVNALLLGDSALYLCASSLHPTYEQYFGPGTRLTVT.

This clonotype was counted at least ten times. This sequence joins TRBV10-3 and TRBJ2-7; no clear D gene. Germline-derived CDR1 and CDR2 are ENHRY and SYGVKD. CDR3 length: 13 amino acids. V was trimmed by 3 bases and J by 4 bases, leaving 10 bases between them. The CDR3 loop reads CAISDGRQYEQYV. Here the CDR3 DNA reads TGTGCCATCAGTGATGGCAGGCAATACGAGCAGTACGTC.

The chain uses TRBV7-8 and TRBJ2-1, with 8 bases matching TRBD1. This CDR3 has 17 residues. J was trimmed by 0 bases and V by 2 bases; bases with no gene match: 6. CDR1 and CDR2 from the germline V gene are SGHVS and FQNEAQ. CDR3 protein: CASSLLDRVSSYNEQFF. DNA for the CDR3: TGTGCCAGCAGCTTATTGGACAGGGTGAGCTCCTACAATGAGCAGTTCTTC.

This clonotype has ten or more counts. The V gene is TRBV10-3, the J gene TRBJ1-2, with unresolved D. The V end was cut by 0 bases, the J end by 8 bases, with 10 bases between. Germline V gene sequence: CDR1 ENHRY, CDR2 SYGVKD. This CDR3 has 13 residues. This chain's CDR3 is CAISESQEQGYTF. CDR3 nucleotides: TGTGCCATCAGTGAGTCCCAGGAGCAGGGCTACACCTTC.

Only a few counts were recorded for this clonotype. The chain uses TRBV12-3 or TRBV12-4 and TRBJ1-2; possible D gene TRBD1, 5 bases. V was cut by 8 bases and J by 4 bases, with 17 bases left in between. This CDR3 is 14 amino acids long. The CDR3 is CASESTGRAYGYTF. The CDR3 coding sequence is TGTGCCAGCGAGTCGACGGGCAGGGCCTATGGCTACACCTTC.

This chain links TRBV28 with TRBJ2-2; 9 bases map to TRBD2. Losses at the gene ends were 5 bases for V and 0 bases for J; bases not matched to a gene: 4. CDR1 is MDHEN, CDR2 SYDVKM, per germline. The CDR3 is 16 amino acids. The CDR3 is CASSGREGTNTGELFF. CDR3 nucleotides: TGTGCCAGCAGTGGGCGGGAGGGAACGAACACCGGGGAGCTGTTTTTT.